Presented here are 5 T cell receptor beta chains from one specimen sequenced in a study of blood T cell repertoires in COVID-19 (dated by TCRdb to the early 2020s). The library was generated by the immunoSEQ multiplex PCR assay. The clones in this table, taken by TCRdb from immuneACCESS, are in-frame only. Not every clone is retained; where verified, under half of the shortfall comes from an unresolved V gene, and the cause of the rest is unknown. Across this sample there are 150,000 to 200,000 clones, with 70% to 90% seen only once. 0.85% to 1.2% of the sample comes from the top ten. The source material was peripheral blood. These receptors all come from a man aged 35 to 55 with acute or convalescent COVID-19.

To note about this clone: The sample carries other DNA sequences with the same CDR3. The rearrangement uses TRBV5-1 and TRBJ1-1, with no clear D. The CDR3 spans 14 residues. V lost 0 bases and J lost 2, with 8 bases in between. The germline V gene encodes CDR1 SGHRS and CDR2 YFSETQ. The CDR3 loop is CASSLDPGNTEAFF. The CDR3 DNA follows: TGCGCCAGCAGCTTGGATCCCGGTAACACTGAAGCTTTCTTT. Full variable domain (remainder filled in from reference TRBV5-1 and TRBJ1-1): KAGVTQTPRYLIKTRGQQVTLSCSPISGHRSVSWYQQTPGQGLQFLFEYFSETQRNKGNFPGRFSGRQFSNSRSEMNVSTLELGDSALYLCASSLDPGNTEAFFGQGTRLTVV.

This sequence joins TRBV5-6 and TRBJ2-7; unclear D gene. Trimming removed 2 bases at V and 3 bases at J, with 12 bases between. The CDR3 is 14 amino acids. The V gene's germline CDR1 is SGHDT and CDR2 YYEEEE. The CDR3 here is CASSFGRPNYEQYF. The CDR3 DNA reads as TGTGCCAGCAGCTTCGGCAGGCCAAACTACGAGCAGTACTTC.

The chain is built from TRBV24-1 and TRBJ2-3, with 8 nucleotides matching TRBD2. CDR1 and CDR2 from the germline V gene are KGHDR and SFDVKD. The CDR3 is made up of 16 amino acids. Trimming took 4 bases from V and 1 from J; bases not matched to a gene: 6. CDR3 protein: CATSDSLSGGTDTQYF. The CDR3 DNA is TGTGCCACCAGTGACTCTCTTAGCGGGGGCACAGATACGCAGTATTTT.

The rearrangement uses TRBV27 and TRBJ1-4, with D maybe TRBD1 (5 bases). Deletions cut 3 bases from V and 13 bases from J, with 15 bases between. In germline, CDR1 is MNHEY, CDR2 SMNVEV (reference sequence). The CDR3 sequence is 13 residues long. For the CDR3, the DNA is TGTGCCAGCAGTTTCGGGGGTCCGGCCAGACTGTTTTTT. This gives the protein CASSFGGPARLFF.

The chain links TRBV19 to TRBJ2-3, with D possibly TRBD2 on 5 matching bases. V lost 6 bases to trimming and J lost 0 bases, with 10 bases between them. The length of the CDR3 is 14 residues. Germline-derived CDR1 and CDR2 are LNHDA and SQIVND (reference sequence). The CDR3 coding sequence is TGTGCCAGTAGGAGGGATATTAGCACAGATACGCAGTATTTT. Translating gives CASRRDISTDTQYF.